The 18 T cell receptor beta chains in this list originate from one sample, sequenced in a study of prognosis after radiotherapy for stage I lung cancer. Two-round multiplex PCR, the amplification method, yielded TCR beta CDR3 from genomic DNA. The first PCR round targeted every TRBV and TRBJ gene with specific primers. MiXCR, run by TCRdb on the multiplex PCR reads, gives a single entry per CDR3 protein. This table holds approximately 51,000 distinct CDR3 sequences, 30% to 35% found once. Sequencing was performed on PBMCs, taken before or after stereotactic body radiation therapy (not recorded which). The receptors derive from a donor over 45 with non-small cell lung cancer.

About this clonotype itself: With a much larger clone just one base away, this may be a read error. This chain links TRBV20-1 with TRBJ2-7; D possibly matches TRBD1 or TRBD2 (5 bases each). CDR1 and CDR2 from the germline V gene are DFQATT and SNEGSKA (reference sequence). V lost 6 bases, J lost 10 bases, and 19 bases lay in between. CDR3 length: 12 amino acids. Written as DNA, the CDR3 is TGCAGTGCCGTCGGGACCGAGGACCGCCAGTACTTC. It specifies CSAVGTEDRQYF.

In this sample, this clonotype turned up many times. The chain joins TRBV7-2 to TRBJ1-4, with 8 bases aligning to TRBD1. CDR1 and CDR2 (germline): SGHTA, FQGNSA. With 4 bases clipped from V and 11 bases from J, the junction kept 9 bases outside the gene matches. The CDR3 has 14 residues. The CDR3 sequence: CASSSDRGQRKLFF. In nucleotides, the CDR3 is TGTGCCAGCAGCTCCGACAGGGGCCAGAGGAAACTGTTTTTT.

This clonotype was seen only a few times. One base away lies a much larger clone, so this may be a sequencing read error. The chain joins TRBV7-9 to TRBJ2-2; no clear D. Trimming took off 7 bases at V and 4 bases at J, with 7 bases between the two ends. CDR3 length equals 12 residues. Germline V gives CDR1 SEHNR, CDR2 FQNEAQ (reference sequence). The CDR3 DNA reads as TGTGCCAGCATGGACGTCACCGGGGAGCTGTTTTTT. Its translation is CASMDVTGELFF.

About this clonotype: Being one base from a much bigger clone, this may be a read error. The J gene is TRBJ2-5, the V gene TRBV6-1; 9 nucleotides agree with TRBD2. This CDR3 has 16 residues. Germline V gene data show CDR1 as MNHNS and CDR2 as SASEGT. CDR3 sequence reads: CASTPLPGLAKESQYF. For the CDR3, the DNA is TGTGCCAGCACACCATTACCGGGACTAGCAAAAGAGAGCCAGTACTTC.

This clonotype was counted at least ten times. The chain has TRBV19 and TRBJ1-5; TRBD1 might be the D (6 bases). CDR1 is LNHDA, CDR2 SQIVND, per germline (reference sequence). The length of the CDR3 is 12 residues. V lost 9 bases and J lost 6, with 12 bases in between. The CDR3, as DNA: TGTGCCAGCCGGGACATAGGTCAGCCCCAGCATTTT. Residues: CASRDIGQPQHF.

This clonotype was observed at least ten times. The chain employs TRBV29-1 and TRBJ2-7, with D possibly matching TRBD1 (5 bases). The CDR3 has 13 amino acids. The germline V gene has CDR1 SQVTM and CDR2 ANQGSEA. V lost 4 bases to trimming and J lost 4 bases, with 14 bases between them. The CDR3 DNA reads TGCAGCGTTGGAAGGGGTAGCAGATACGAGCAGTACTTC. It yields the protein CSVGRGSRYEQYF.

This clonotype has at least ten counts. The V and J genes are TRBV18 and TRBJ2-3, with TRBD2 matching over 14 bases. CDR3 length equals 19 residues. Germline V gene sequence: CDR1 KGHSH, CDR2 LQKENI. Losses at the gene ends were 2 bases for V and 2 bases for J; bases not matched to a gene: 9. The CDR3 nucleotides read TGTGCCAGCTCACCAGGGACTAGCGGGAGAGGGACTTTCACAGATACGCAGTATTTT. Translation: CASSPGTSGRGTFTDTQYF.

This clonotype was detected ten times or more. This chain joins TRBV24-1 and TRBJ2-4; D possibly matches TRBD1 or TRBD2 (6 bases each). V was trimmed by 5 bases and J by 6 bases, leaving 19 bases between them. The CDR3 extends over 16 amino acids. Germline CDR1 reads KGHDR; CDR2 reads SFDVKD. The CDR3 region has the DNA TGTGCCACCAGTGGGGGGGCGGGTTCAGGGGTAAACATTCAGTACTTC. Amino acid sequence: CATSGGAGSGVNIQYF.

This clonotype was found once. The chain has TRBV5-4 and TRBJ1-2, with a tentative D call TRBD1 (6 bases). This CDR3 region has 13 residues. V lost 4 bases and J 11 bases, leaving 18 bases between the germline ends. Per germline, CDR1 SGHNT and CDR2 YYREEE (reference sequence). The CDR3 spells CASSKGHGKIYTF. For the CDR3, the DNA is TGTGCCAGCAGCAAGGGACATGGGAAGATTTACACCTTC.

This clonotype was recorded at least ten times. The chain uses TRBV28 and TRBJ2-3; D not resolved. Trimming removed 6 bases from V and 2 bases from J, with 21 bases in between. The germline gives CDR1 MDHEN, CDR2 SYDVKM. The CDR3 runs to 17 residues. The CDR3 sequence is CASRPTPTDVSTDTQYF. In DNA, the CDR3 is TGTGCCAGCAGGCCTACGCCGACGGACGTATCCACAGATACGCAGTATTTT.

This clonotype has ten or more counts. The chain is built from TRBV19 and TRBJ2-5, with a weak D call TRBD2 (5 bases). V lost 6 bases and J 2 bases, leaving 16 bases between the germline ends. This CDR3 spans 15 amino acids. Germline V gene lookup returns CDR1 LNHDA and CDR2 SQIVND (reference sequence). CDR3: CASSPRGAEQETQYF. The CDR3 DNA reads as TGTGCCAGTAGCCCTCGGGGAGCGGAACAAGAGACCCAGTACTTC.

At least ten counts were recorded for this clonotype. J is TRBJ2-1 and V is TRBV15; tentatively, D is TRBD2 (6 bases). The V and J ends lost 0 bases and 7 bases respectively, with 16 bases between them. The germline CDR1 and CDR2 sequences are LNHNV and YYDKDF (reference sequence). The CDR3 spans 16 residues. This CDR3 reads CATSREGPGVFNEQFF. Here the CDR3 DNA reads TGTGCCACCAGCAGAGAGGGCCCGGGGGTTTTTAATGAGCAGTTCTTC.

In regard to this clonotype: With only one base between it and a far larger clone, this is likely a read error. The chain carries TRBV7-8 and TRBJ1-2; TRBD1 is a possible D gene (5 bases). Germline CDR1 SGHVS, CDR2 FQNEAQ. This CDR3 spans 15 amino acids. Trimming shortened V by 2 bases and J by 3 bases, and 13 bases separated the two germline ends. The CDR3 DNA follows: TGTGCCAGCAGCTTATGCGTGACGGGGGACTATGGCTACACCTTC. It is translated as CASSLCVTGDYGYTF.

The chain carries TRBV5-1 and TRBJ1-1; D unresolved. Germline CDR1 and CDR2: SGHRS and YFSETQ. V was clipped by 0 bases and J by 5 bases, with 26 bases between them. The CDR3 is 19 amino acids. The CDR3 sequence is CASSLARSVGPGRLTEAFF. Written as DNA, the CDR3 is TGCGCCAGCAGCTTGGCCCGTTCAGTGGGCCCGGGTAGGTTGACTGAAGCTTTCTTT.

The CDR3 coding sequence is TGTGCCAGCAGTGCCCCAGAGGGTCAGAGCTCCTACGAGCAGTACTTC. Its translation is CASSAPEGQSSYEQYF. The chain joins TRBV2 to TRBJ2-7; D possibly corresponds to TRBD2 (5 bases). This CDR3 is built from 16 residues. V lost 4 bases and J lost 0, with 16 bases in between. Germline CDR1 reads SNHLY; CDR2 reads FYNNEI.

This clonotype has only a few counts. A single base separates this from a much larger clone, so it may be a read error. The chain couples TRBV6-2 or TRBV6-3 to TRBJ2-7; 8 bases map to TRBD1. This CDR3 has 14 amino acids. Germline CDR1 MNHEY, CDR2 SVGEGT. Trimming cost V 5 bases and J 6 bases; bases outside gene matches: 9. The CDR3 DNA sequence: TGTGCCAGCAGTGGGCAGGGGGCCCTAATCGAGCAGTACTTC. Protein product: CASSGQGALIEQYF.

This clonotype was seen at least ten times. The CDR3 DNA reads TGTGCCAGCAGCCAAGAACGATGCGGGAGGGTTCTTGTTCCCTACAATGAGCAGTTCTTC. Residues: CASSQERCGRVLVPYNEQFF. The chain is built from TRBV3-2 and TRBJ2-1; whether TRBD2, the table's D call, matches the DNA was not checked. TRBV3-2 is classified as a pseudogene. The CDR3 loop spans 20 amino acids.

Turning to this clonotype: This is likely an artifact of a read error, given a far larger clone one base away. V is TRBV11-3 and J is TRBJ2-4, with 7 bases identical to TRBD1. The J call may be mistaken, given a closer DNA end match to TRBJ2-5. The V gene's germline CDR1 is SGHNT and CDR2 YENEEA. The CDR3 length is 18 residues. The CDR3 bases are TGTGCCAGCAGCTTAGATTGGACGGGGACAGTGGGACGAGAGACCCAGTACTTC. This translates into CASSLDWTGTVGRETQYF.